Listed here are 15 T cell receptor beta chains from one sample, sequenced in a study of control samples from healthy donors and cancer patients. TCRdb keeps only in-frame clones here, not all; method: immunoSEQ multiplex PCR. In the table there are under 75,000 clones, around 85% of which are singletons. Sequencing was performed on blood. The receptors originated from a man aged 40-49 years in good health.

The V and J genes are TRBV15 and TRBJ1-5; D may be TRBD1 (5 bases). The CDR3 extends over 14 amino acids. CDR1 and CDR2 from the germline V gene are LNHNV and YYDKDF (reference sequence). V shed 0 bases and J shed 4 bases, with 7 bases lying between them. CDR3 bases: TGTGCCACCAGCAGAGATAAGGGGAATCAGCCCCAGCATTTT. Translating gives CATSRDKGNQPQHF.

This chain connects TRBV5-1 to TRBJ2-1; 11 positions match TRBD2. Looked up from germline, CDR1 is SGHRS and CDR2 is YFSETQ. The CDR3 length is 16 residues. V shed 1 base and J 3 bases; nucleotides not matched to a gene: 3. This chain's CDR3 is CASSLLGTSGYNEQFF. In DNA, the CDR3 is TGCGCCAGCAGCTTGCTCGGGACTAGCGGCTACAATGAGCAGTTCTTC.

The V call is TRBV30, the J call TRBJ1-1; D gene unclear. Germline V gene lookup returns CDR1 GTSNPN and CDR2 SVGIG (reference sequence). The CDR3 is 13 residues long. Trimming left V 2 bases short and J 1 base short, with 8 bases between. The DNA for the CDR3 is TGTGCCTGGAGTATGGGTCAGAACACTGAAGCTTTCTTT. This gives the protein CAWSMGQNTEAFF.

DNA for the CDR3: TGTGCCAGCAGTGGGCCCTACGAGCAGTACTTC. Amino acids: CASSGPYEQYF. The rearrangement uses TRBV25-1 and TRBJ2-7; D is undetermined. V was trimmed by 4 bases and J by 2 bases, leaving 3 bases between them. Germline lookup yields CDR1 MGHDK and CDR2 SYGVNS. The CDR3 is 11 residues long.

The J gene is TRBJ2-4, the V gene TRBV29-1; D remains unclear. The V and J ends lost 2 bases and 3 bases respectively, with 14 bases between them. This CDR3 is 15 amino acids long. Per germline, CDR1 SQVTM and CDR2 ANQGSEA. The CDR3 nucleotides are TGCAGCGTTGAAACGGCAACCCTAGGCAAAAACATTCAGTACTTC. Encoded protein: CSVETATLGKNIQYF.

The V and J genes are TRBV7-9 and TRBJ1-4; unclear D gene. Between the trimmed V and J ends, which lost 0 bases and 11 bases, there was a span of 19 bases. In germline, CDR1 is SEHNR, CDR2 FQNEAQ (reference sequence). This CDR3 spans 16 amino acids. CDR3 in DNA: TGTGCCAGCAGCTTAGCCTATGACAAAGGTGCTTGGAAACTGTTTTTT. Translated, it gives CASSLAYDKGAWKLFF.

The V call is TRBV28, the J call TRBJ2-3; 12 bases align to TRBD2. Germline values: CDR1 MDHEN, CDR2 SYDVKM. The CDR3 runs to 16 residues. The ends lost 7 bases at V and 5 bases at J; junction bases unmatched: 10. CDR3 nucleotides: TGTGCCAGCAATACACCGGGACTAGCGGGCCTAGATACGCAGTATTTT. Its protein is CASNTPGLAGLDTQYF.

This chain links TRBV10-3 with TRBJ2-2; TRBD1 matches 8 bases. This CDR3 region has 15 residues. The V segment lost 3 bases and the J segment 4 bases; nucleotides outside the gene matches: 4. The germline V gene encodes CDR1 ENHRY and CDR2 SYGVKD. This chain's CDR3 is CAISDAGGFTGELFF. The CDR3 DNA reads as TGTGCCATCAGTGATGCAGGGGGCTTCACCGGGGAGCTGTTTTTT.

The CDR3 sequence: CASSRPRGGNEQFF. In DNA, the CDR3 is TGTGCCAGCAGCCGCCCCAGGGGTGGAAATGAGCAGTTCTTC. The J gene is TRBJ2-1, the V gene TRBV11-2; maybe TRBD1 (6 bases). Germline values: CDR1 SGHAT, CDR2 FQNNGV. There are 14 residues in the CDR3. V lost 5 bases and J lost 7, with 15 bases in between. Complete variable domain (other parts from reference TRBV11-2 and TRBJ2-1): EAGVAQSPRYKIIEKRQSVAFWCNPISGHATLYWYQQILGQGPKLLIQFQNNGVVDDSQLPKDRFSAERLKGVDSTLKIQPAKLEDSAVYLCASSRPRGGNEQFFGPGTRLTVL.

The chain couples TRBV6-5 to TRBJ2-6; D not resolved. Germline V CDR1 and CDR2: MNHEY, SVGAGI. Trimming stripped 5 bases from V and 0 bases from J, with 5 bases between. The CDR3 consists of 14 residues. CDR3 coding DNA: TGTGCCAGCAGTACAAGCTCTGGGGCCAACGTCCTGACTTTC. Translation gives CASSTSSGANVLTF.

The chain employs TRBV7-9 and TRBJ1-1; D unclear. Germline loops: CDR1 SEHNR, CDR2 FQNEAQ (reference sequence). With 6 bases removed from V and 8 bases from J, the gap between germline ends came to 10 bases. The CDR3 is 11 residues long. CDR3 protein: CASRLSNEAFF. CDR3 DNA: TGTGCCAGCAGGCTCTCAAACGAAGCTTTCTTT.

The chain combines TRBV7-8 with TRBJ2-7; D might be TRBD2 (6 bases). Germline V CDR1 and CDR2: SGHVS, FQNEAQ. The CDR3 totals 14 residues. Between the trimmed V and J ends, which lost 1 base and 5 bases, there was a span of 12 bases. The CDR3 nucleotides read TGTGCCAGCAGCTTAGGGAGTACTAGCAACGAGCAGTACTTC. Encoded protein: CASSLGSTSNEQYF.

The chain links TRBV11-2 to TRBJ1-2; D perhaps matches TRBD1 (6 bases). The CDR3 has 15 residues. From germline, CDR1 is SGHAT and CDR2 FQNNGV. V gave up 5 bases and J gave up 4 bases, with 17 bases separating them. CDR3 in amino acids: CASSIGQRDFYGYTF. The CDR3 coding sequence is TGTGCCAGCAGCATAGGACAGCGAGACTTCTATGGCTACACCTTC.

The rearrangement uses TRBV3-1 (or the pseudogene TRBV3-2) and TRBJ1-1; D remains ambiguous. Trimming left V 1 base short and J 10 bases short, with 10 bases between. The CDR3 contains 12 residues. CDR1 is LGHDT and CDR2 is YNNKEL in the germline V gene (reference sequence). The chain's CDR3 is CASSQGSGIAFF. The CDR3 bases are TGTGCCAGCAGCCAAGGGTCGGGGATAGCTTTCTTT.

The gene calls are TRBV6-5 and TRBJ2-2, with D uncertain. The length of the CDR3 is 13 residues. Deletions cut 7 bases from V and 4 bases from J, with 10 bases between. Per the germline V gene, CDR1 is MNHEY and CDR2 is SVGAGI. This CDR3 is CASTRKVTGELFF. The DNA for the CDR3 is TGTGCCAGCACCAGGAAAGTCACCGGGGAGCTGTTTTTT.